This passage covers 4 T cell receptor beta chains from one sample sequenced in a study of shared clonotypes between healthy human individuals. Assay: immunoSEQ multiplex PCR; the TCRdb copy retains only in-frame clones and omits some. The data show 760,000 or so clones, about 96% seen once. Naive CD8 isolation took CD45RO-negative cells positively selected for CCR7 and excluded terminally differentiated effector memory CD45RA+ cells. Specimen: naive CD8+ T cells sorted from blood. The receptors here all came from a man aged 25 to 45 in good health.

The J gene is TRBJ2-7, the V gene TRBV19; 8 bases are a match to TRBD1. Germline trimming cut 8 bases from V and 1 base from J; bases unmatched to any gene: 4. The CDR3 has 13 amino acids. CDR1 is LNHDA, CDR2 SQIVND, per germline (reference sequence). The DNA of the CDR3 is TGTGCCAGTGGACAGGGTATATCCTACGAGCAGTACTTC. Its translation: CASGQGISYEQYF.

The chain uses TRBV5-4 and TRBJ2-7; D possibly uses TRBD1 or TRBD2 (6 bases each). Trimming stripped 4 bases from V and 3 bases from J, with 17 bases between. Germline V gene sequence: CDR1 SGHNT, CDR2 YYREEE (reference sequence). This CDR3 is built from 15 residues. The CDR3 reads CASSLTGGRNYEQYF. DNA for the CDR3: TGTGCCAGCAGCCTTACCGGGGGCAGAAACTACGAGCAGTACTTC. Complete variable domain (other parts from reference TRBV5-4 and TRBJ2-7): ETGVTQSPTHLIKTRGQQVTLRCSSQSGHNTVSWYQQALGQGPQFIFQYYREEENGRGNFPPRFSGLQFPNYSSELNVNALELDDSALYLCASSLTGGRNYEQYFGPGTRLTVT.

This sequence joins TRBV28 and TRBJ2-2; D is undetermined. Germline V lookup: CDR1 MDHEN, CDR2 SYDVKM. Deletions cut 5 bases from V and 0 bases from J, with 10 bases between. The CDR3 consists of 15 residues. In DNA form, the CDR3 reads TGTGCCAGCAGTCCAACCCTAGCGAACACCGGGGAGCTGTTTTTT. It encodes CASSPTLANTGELFF. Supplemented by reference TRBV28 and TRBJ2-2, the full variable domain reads DVKVTQSSRYLVKRTGEKVFLECVQDMDHENMFWYRQDPGLGLRLIYFSYDVKMKEKGDIPEGYSVSREKKERFSLILESASTNQTSMYLCASSPTLANTGELFFGEGSRLTVL.

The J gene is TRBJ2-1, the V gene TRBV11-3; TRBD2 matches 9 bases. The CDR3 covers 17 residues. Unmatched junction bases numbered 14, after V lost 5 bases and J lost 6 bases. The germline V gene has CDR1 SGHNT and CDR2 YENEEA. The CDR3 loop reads CASSDSIAGVRSNEQFF. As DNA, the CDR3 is TGTGCCAGCAGCGATTCTATAGCGGGAGTAAGGTCCAATGAGCAGTTCTTC.